The 7 T cell receptor beta chains listed next were all sequenced from one sample in a study of CD8 T cells in ankylosing spondylitis. TCRdb itself ran the 5' RACE reads through MiXCR, one entry per CDR3 protein. The data contain just under 350,000 distinct CDR3 sequences, roughly 15% of them seen just once; the ten biggest clones take up 1.1%. The material sequenced was blood, either unsorted or a sorted T cell fraction (not recorded which). Every receptor here comes from a male donor with ankylosing spondylitis or in good health (not recorded which).

This chain connects TRBV13 to TRBJ2-2; 10 bases map to TRBD1. The germline V gene has CDR1 PRHDT and CDR2 FYEKMQ (reference sequence). The CDR3 runs to 16 residues. V shed 5 bases, J shed 5 bases, and the junction held 8 bases outside the gene matches. Written as DNA, the CDR3 is TGTGCCAGCAGCGCTAGGGACAGGGGAGATACCGGGGAGCTGTTTTTT. It is translated as CASSARDRGDTGELFF.

This clonotype was counted only a few times. The rearrangement uses TRBV9 and TRBJ1-5; 10 bases line up with TRBD1. The CDR3 totals 13 residues. With V trimmed by 2 bases and J by 7 bases, 0 bases remained unmatched. Germline CDR1 is SGDLS and CDR2 is YYNGEE. The CDR3 nucleotides read TGTGCCAGCAGCGTGGGACAGGGGCAGCCCCAGCATTTT. It yields the protein CASSVGQGQPQHF.

Details on this clonotype: An end of the junction does not agree with germline; a read error may underlie this. The rearrangement uses TRBV4-1 and TRBJ2-5; 7 bases fit TRBD1. Germline loops: CDR1 MGHRA, CDR2 YSYEKL. The CDR3 sequence is 15 residues long. In DNA, the CDR3 is TGCGCCAGCAGCCAGGGGTTGAGGGGGCAAGGGACCCAGTACTTC. This translates into CASSQGLRGQGTQYF.

The rearrangement links TRBV5-5 to TRBJ1-1; D is uncertain. Trimming shortened V by 0 bases and J by 4 bases, and 7 bases separated the two germline ends. This CDR3 has 13 amino acids. Germline V gene sequence: CDR1 SGHKS, CDR2 YYEKEE (reference sequence). CDR3 bases: TGTGCCAGCAGCTTGGAGACGGTCACTGAAGCTTTCTTT. The encoded protein is CASSLETVTEAFF.

J is TRBJ1-5 and V is TRBV5-5, with D maybe TRBD1 (6 bases). V was clipped by 0 bases and J by 9 bases, with 13 bases between them. The CDR3 contains 14 residues. Germline values: CDR1 SGHKS, CDR2 YYEKEE (reference sequence). CDR3 sequence (DNA): TGTGCCAGCAGCTTGGGGAGGGGGGAGTGGCCCCAGCATTTT. This encodes CASSLGRGEWPQHF.

Only a few counts were recorded for this clonotype. V usage is TRBV20-1 and J usage is TRBJ2-5, with a tentative D call TRBD2 (6 bases). The CDR3 length is 14 residues. Germline-derived CDR1 and CDR2 are DFQATT and SNEGSKA (reference sequence). This CDR3 reads CSSHTETSQETQYF. The CDR3 DNA reads TGCAGCTCACACACTGAGACTAGCCAAGAGACCCAGTACTTC.

The J gene is TRBJ1-4, the V gene TRBV12-3 or TRBV12-4; no clear D gene. V gave up 6 bases and J gave up 8 bases, with 16 bases separating them. This CDR3 is 14 amino acids long. As DNA, the CDR3 is TGTGCCAGCAGCCCAAGGATGTTGGGCGAAAAACTGTTTTTT. Protein product: CASSPRMLGEKLFF.